Listed here are 9 T cell receptor beta chains from one sample, sequenced in a study of control samples from healthy donors and cancer patients. Sequencing was performed with immunoSEQ multiplex PCR; in TCRdb, only in-frame clones are kept and a portion is missing. The sample includes 100,000 to 150,000 clones, approximately 92% of them seen just once. Sequenced: blood. Every receptor here comes from a man aged 18 to 30 in good health.

This clone turned up a few times. The chain combines TRBV11-2 with TRBJ1-6; D unclear. Germline values: CDR1 SGHAT, CDR2 FQNNGV. V was pared by 3 bases and J by 9 bases, with 12 bases between. CDR3 size: 14 residues. CDR3 sequence reads: CASSFVHKSSPLHF. CDR3 in DNA: TGTGCCAGCAGCTTCGTCCACAAGAGTTCACCCCTCCACTTT.

The V call is TRBV18, the J call TRBJ2-3; 12 bases fit TRBD2. Germline trimming cut 0 bases from V and 4 bases from J; bases unmatched to any gene: 14. The CDR3 sequence is 20 residues long. From germline, CDR1 is KGHSH and CDR2 LQKENI. The CDR3: CASSPPRGLTLAGGADTQYF. The DNA for the CDR3 is TGTGCCAGCTCACCACCGAGAGGATTAACGCTAGCGGGGGGGGCAGATACGCAGTATTTT.

This clone was seen only once. V is TRBV5-7 and J is TRBJ2-2, with no clear D. TRBV5-7 is assigned to the ORF class and has an uncertain function. V was clipped by 4 bases and J by 6 bases, with 7 bases between them. The CDR3 contains 12 residues. The CDR3 region has the DNA TGTGCCAGCAGCATTGTCCCCGGGGAGCTGTTTTTT. It yields the protein CASSIVPGELFF.

The chain has TRBV18 and TRBJ2-3, with TRBD2 matching 7 bases. Per the germline V gene, CDR1 is KGHSH and CDR2 is LQKENI. V was clipped by 8 bases and J by 0 bases; unmatched bases: 5. The CDR3 spans 14 residues. The CDR3 reads CASTRGVSTDTQYF. CDR3 nucleotide sequence: TGTGCCAGCACTCGGGGGGTAAGCACAGATACGCAGTATTTT.

In its sample, this clone was seen many times. The V and J genes are TRBV9 and TRBJ2-1, with TRBD1 matching over 10 bases. Germline V gene sequence: CDR1 SGDLS, CDR2 YYNGEE. V was clipped by 4 bases and J by 5 bases; unmatched bases: 6. The CDR3 consists of 15 residues. The CDR3 coding sequence is TGTGCCAGCAGCTGGACAGGGGGAAACAACAATGAGCAGTTCTTC. Protein: CASSWTGGNNNEQFF.

This chain uses TRBV7-6 with TRBJ2-1, with D perhaps TRBD1 or TRBD2 (5 bases each). The CDR3 length is 16 residues. Germline-derived CDR1 and CDR2 are SGHVS and FNYEAQ. Trimming removed 7 bases from V and 4 bases from J, with 20 bases in between. This CDR3 reads CASMRGRVLGYNEQFF. The CDR3 region has the DNA TGTGCCAGCATGAGGGGCAGGGTACTAGGGTACAATGAGCAGTTCTTC.

The chain links TRBV2 to TRBJ1-5; D is unclear. The CDR3 is 16 amino acids. The germline gives CDR1 SNHLY, CDR2 FYNNEI. Trimming left V 3 bases short and J 2 bases short, with 14 bases between. CDR3 region: CASSEPVLHRNQPQHF. Written as DNA, the CDR3 is TGTGCCAGCAGTGAGCCAGTCTTGCATCGCAATCAGCCCCAGCATTTT.

The V gene is TRBV27, the J gene TRBJ2-1; 11 bases fit TRBD2. The CDR3 is 15 residues long. The V and J ends lost 3 bases and 7 bases, in that order; junction bases with no gene match: 5. The germline CDR1 and CDR2 sequences are MNHEY and SMNVEV (reference sequence). CDR3: CASSLWLAGGNEQFF. CDR3 in DNA: TGTGCCAGCAGTTTGTGGCTAGCGGGAGGAAATGAGCAGTTCTTC.

The rearrangement joins TRBV27 to TRBJ2-5; 14 bases match TRBD2. The germline V gene encodes CDR1 MNHEY and CDR2 SMNVEV (reference sequence). This CDR3 has 17 residues. Unmatched junction bases numbered 7, after V lost 6 bases and J lost 1 base. The CDR3 DNA is TGTGCCAGCAGACCGGGACTAGCGGGAGTGTTCCAAGAGACCCAGTACTTC. Amino acid sequence: CASRPGLAGVFQETQYF.